Listed here is a single TCR beta chain. The sample is drawn from a study of blood T cell repertoires in COVID-19. Study in general: Specimens from acute and convalescent COVID-19 originated in the United States, Italy and Spain.

Sequenced by immunoSEQ multiplex PCR; TCRdb stores in-frame clones only, minus some. Of 85,000 to 130,000 clones in the sample, roughly nine tenths were seen once. V lost 3 bases and J lost 2; bases outside the gene matches: 3. The CDR3 length is 13 residues. The germline V gene has CDR1 DFQATT and CDR2 SNEGSKA (reference sequence). The V and J genes are TRBV20-1 and TRBJ2-7; 8 bases match TRBD2. The source of this sequence is a human donor in a cohort sampled during active COVID-19. The material sequenced was peripheral blood. Written as DNA, the CDR3 is TGCAGTGCTAGTACGGGAGGGCCCTACGAGCAGTACTTC. It specifies CSASTGGPYEQYF.